These 32 T cell receptor beta chains originate from one sample sequenced in a study of cytomegalovirus exposure and HLA in healthy donors. TCRdb's copy holds only in-frame clones and misses some; the assay was immunoSEQ multiplex PCR. Counted here are 150,000 to 200,000 clones, about 89% occurring once; the ten biggest clones make up roughly 6.6%. The sequencing input was PBMCs. All receptors come from a man between 25 and 39 years old in good health and CMV-seropositive.

V usage is TRBV27 and J usage is TRBJ2-5; D not resolved. Germline V gene lookup returns CDR1 MNHEY and CDR2 SMNVEV (reference sequence). The V end was cut by 2 bases, the J end by 5 bases, with 9 bases between. CDR3 length: 13 residues. The CDR3 DNA sequence: TGTGCCAGCAGTTTAACCCCTGCGGAGACCCAGTACTTC. Protein sequence: CASSLTPAETQYF.

The chain carries TRBV5-1 and TRBJ2-3, with 11 bases aligning to TRBD2. This CDR3 is 15 amino acids long. Trimming removed 5 bases from V and 2 bases from J; junction bases left unmatched: 4. Germline V CDR1 and CDR2: SGHRS, YFSETQ. Here the CDR3 DNA reads TGCGCCAGCAGGCCGACTAGCGGGAACACAGATACGCAGTATTTT. Amino acid sequence: CASRPTSGNTDTQYF.

V gene TRBV29-1 combines with J gene TRBJ1-2, with a tentative D call TRBD1 (5 bases). Trimming stripped 6 bases from V and 7 bases from J, with 9 bases between. The CDR3 is 10 residues long. The germline V gene encodes CDR1 SQVTM and CDR2 ANQGSEA. Written as DNA, the CDR3 is TGCAGCGTACAGGATTTTGGCTACACCTTC. It specifies CSVQDFGYTF.

The rearrangement uses TRBV11-3 and TRBJ2-1; D might be TRBD1 or TRBD2, each matching 5 bases. Germline CDR1 and CDR2: SGHNT and YENEEA. This CDR3 has 18 residues. Trimming stripped 5 bases from V and 8 bases from J, with 28 bases between. CDR3 amino acids: CASSLGRPELSRGDEQFF. DNA for the CDR3: TGTGCCAGCAGCCTGGGACGGCCGGAACTCTCCCGTGGGGATGAGCAGTTCTTC.

This clone appeared a single time. The chain recombines TRBV4-2 with TRBJ1-5, with D possibly being TRBD1 (5 bases). The CDR3 loop spans 15 amino acids. The V gene lost 0 bases and the J gene lost 3 bases, with 9 bases spanning the gap. Germline V gene lookup returns CDR1 LGHNA and CDR2 YNFKEQ. The CDR3 protein is CASSQERQLNQPQHF. The CDR3 DNA reads TGTGCCAGCAGCCAAGAGAGACAGCTCAATCAGCCCCAGCATTTT.

This clone has just a few counts. The chain uses TRBV4-1 and TRBJ2-5, with 11 bases lining up with TRBD2. Trimming at V came to 1 base and at J to 0 bases, leaving 10 bases not matched to a gene. Germline CDR1 MGHRA, CDR2 YSYEKL. The CDR3 is 19 amino acids. CDR3 nucleotide sequence: TGCGCCAGCAGCCAAGTTATAACTAGCGGGAGATTGTACCAAGAGACCCAGTACTTC. It is translated as CASSQVITSGRLYQETQYF.

The chain combines TRBV5-1 with TRBJ2-2, with D possibly being TRBD2 (6 bases). Germline CDR1 SGHRS, CDR2 YFSETQ. The ends were cut back, 0 bases at V and 5 bases at J, with 11 bases in the middle. This CDR3 has 15 amino acids. The CDR3 loop reads CASSLGGGVTGELFF. Here the CDR3 DNA reads TGCGCCAGCAGCTTGGGCGGAGGGGTTACCGGGGAGCTGTTTTTT.

The chain recombines TRBV27 with TRBJ2-7, with 11 bases aligning to TRBD1. V lost 6 bases and J lost 5; bases outside the gene matches: 3. Looked up from germline, CDR1 is MNHEY and CDR2 is SMNVEV (reference sequence). CDR3 length: 13 residues. The CDR3 nucleotides are TGTGCCAGCAGGGGACAGGGGGACGACGAGCAGTACTTC. It is translated as CASRGQGDDEQYF.

The chain couples TRBV5-1 to TRBJ1-6; 10 bases are shared with TRBD1. CDR3 length equals 15 residues. Germline V lookup: CDR1 SGHRS, CDR2 YFSETQ. Losses at the gene ends were 2 bases for V and 10 bases for J; bases not matched to a gene: 6. This CDR3 is CASSLGDRGPSPLHF. CDR3 in DNA: TGCGCCAGCAGCTTAGGGGACAGGGGCCCCTCACCCCTCCACTTT.

The count of this clone is one. The gene calls are TRBV30 and TRBJ2-5; TRBD1 agrees at 9 bases. The CDR3 is 15 residues long. The V and J ends lost 0 bases and 5 bases, in that order; junction bases with no gene match: 7. Germline V gives CDR1 GTSNPN, CDR2 SVGIG (reference sequence). This CDR3 is CAWSVRGQGMETQYF. Written as DNA, the CDR3 is TGTGCCTGGAGTGTACGGGGACAGGGTATGGAGACCCAGTACTTC.

The DNA of the CDR3 is TGCGCCAGCAGCTTTAGCGGGGACCCCACAGATACGCAGTATTTT. This encodes CASSFSGDPTDTQYF. The V gene is TRBV5-1, the J gene TRBJ2-3; 8 nucleotides agree with TRBD2. This CDR3 is built from 15 residues. Germline trimming cut 2 bases from V and 2 bases from J; bases unmatched to any gene: 4. From germline, CDR1 is SGHRS and CDR2 YFSETQ.

The chain uses TRBV19 and TRBJ1-5; 9 bases line up with TRBD1. In germline, CDR1 is LNHDA, CDR2 SQIVND (reference sequence). CDR3 length equals 16 residues. Trimming took 3 bases from V and 4 from J; bases not matched to a gene: 7. CDR3 in amino acids: CASSIRGQGFNQPQHF. CDR3 sequence (DNA): TGTGCCAGTAGTATCAGGGGACAGGGATTTAATCAGCCCCAGCATTTT.

The chain has TRBV13 and TRBJ1-6; no definite D call. With 5 bases removed from V and 7 bases from J, the gap between germline ends came to 12 bases. This CDR3 comprises 14 residues. Per the germline V gene, CDR1 is PRHDT and CDR2 is FYEKMQ (reference sequence). For the CDR3, the DNA is TGTGCCAGCAGCGCAGTCTCAGAAAATTCACCCCTCCACTTT. It is translated as CASSAVSENSPLHF. The variable domain in full, with the rest retrieved from reference TRBV13 and TRBJ1-6, is AAGVIQSPRHLIKEKRETATLKCYPIPRHDTVYWYQQGPGQDPQFLISFYEKMQSDKGSIPDRFSAQQFSDYHSELNMSSLELGDSALYFCASSAVSENSPLHFGNGTRLTVT.

The chain joins TRBV13 to TRBJ2-5; D unresolved. Trimming cost V 5 bases and J 0 bases, with 13 bases left between them. Germline V gives CDR1 PRHDT, CDR2 FYEKMQ (reference sequence). The CDR3 has 15 amino acids. CDR3 sequence: CASSPSGLDQETQYF. As DNA, the CDR3 is TGTGCCAGCAGCCCCTCGGGCCTAGACCAAGAGACCCAGTACTTC.

This chain links TRBV30 with TRBJ1-3; D remains ambiguous. Germline assignment: CDR1 GTSNPN and CDR2 SVGIG (reference sequence). CDR3 length equals 12 residues. Deletions cut 4 bases from V and 2 bases from J, with 6 bases between. Here the CDR3 reads CAWTGPGNTIYF. In nucleotides, the CDR3 is TGTGCCTGGACGGGCCCTGGAAACACCATATATTTT. Full variable domain (remainder filled in from reference TRBV30 and TRBJ1-3): SQTIHQWPATLVQPVGSPLSLECTVEGTSNPNLYWYRQAAGRGLQLLFYSVGIGQISSEVPQNLSASRPQDRQFILSSKKLLLSDSGFYLCAWTGPGNTIYFGEGSWLTVV.

This chain joins TRBV18 and TRBJ2-3; the match to TRBD2 covers 10 bases. V trimming: 5 bases; J trimming: 2 bases; junction bases outside the gene matches: 4. This CDR3 comprises 15 residues. The V gene's germline CDR1 is KGHSH and CDR2 LQKENI. The CDR3 spells CASSSLAGDTDTQYF. Written as DNA, the CDR3 is TGTGCCAGCTCATCGCTAGCGGGGGACACAGATACGCAGTATTTT.

The chain links TRBV20-1 to TRBJ2-5; a weak D match, TRBD2 (6 bases). Per germline, CDR1 DFQATT and CDR2 SNEGSKA (reference sequence). The CDR3 sequence is 11 residues long. This CDR3 is CSAGRQETQYF. The CDR3 nucleotides read TGCAGCGCGGGACGGCAAGAGACCCAGTACTTC.

The chain joins TRBV7-3 to TRBJ1-2, with D tentatively TRBD1 (5 bases). Between the trimmed V and J ends, which lost 1 base and 7 bases, there was a span of 13 bases. The CDR3 covers 14 residues. Germline V CDR1 and CDR2: SGHTA, FQGTGA. CDR3 sequence: CASSLNALGVGYTF. CDR3 in DNA: TGTGCCAGCAGCTTAAATGCGTTGGGGGTTGGCTACACCTTC.

The rearrangement links TRBV27 to TRBJ1-1; TRBD1 might be the D (5 bases). Trimming took off 6 bases at V and 0 bases at J, with 20 bases between the two ends. The CDR3 is made up of 17 amino acids. Germline loops: CDR1 MNHEY, CDR2 SMNVEV (reference sequence). The CDR3 region is CASRRRVGAKVNTEAFF. In nucleotides, the CDR3 is TGTGCCAGCAGGAGGCGGGTAGGGGCCAAGGTGAACACTGAAGCTTTCTTT.

The chain uses TRBV6-1 and TRBJ1-4; D is uncertain. Germline-derived CDR1 and CDR2 are MNHNS and SASEGT. Trimming took 5 bases from V and 7 from J, leaving 14 bases between them. The CDR3 covers 14 residues. CDR3 loop: CASSSHFRFEKLFF. The DNA of the CDR3 is TGTGCCAGCAGTAGTCACTTCCGGTTTGAAAAACTGTTTTTT.

The V and J genes are TRBV4-1 and TRBJ2-7; 9 bases fit TRBD2. Trimming took 2 bases from V and 5 from J; bases not matched to a gene: 1. Looked up from germline, CDR1 is MGHRA and CDR2 is YSYEKL. This CDR3 is built from 13 residues. The CDR3 DNA reads as TGCGCCAGCAGCCAAAGACTAGCGGACGAGCAGTACTTC. Translated: CASSQRLADEQYF.

The chain combines TRBV5-1 with TRBJ1-4; the D is unclear. This CDR3 is built from 16 residues. The germline V gene has CDR1 SGHRS and CDR2 YFSETQ. Trimming shortened V by 0 bases and J by 1 base, and 10 bases separated the two germline ends. CDR3 bases: TGCGCCAGCAGCTTGGATCCAGGTCGAACTAATGAAAAACTGTTTTTT. Amino acid sequence: CASSLDPGRTNEKLFF.

The chain recombines TRBV5-6 with TRBJ1-3; tentatively, D is TRBD1 (5 bases). Germline values: CDR1 SGHDT, CDR2 YYEEEE. V lost 2 bases and J lost 2, with 14 bases in between. The CDR3 totals 16 residues. CDR3 in DNA: TGTGCCAGCAGCTTTGGGCAGGGCTTTACTGGAAACACCATATATTTT. Translated, it gives CASSFGQGFTGNTIYF.

The chain employs TRBV18 and TRBJ1-2, with TRBD1 matching over 10 bases. The germline V gene encodes CDR1 KGHSH and CDR2 LQKENI. The CDR3 consists of 17 residues. With 3 bases clipped from V and 5 bases from J, the junction kept 12 bases outside the gene matches. As DNA, the CDR3 is TGTGCCAGCTCACCGACTGCGGGACAGGGGATGGGATATGGCTACACCTTC. Translated, it gives CASSPTAGQGMGYGYTF.

The chain has TRBV5-1 and TRBJ2-4, with D perhaps TRBD1 (5 bases). The germline V and J ends were trimmed by 0 bases and 7 bases, with 17 bases remaining between them. The length of the CDR3 is 16 residues. Germline V CDR1 and CDR2: SGHRS, YFSETQ. CDR3 protein: CASSLVSVSGNNIQYF. CDR3 bases: TGCGCCAGCAGCTTGGTTTCGGTTTCAGGGAATAACATTCAGTACTTC.

J is TRBJ2-3 and V is TRBV9; D possibly corresponds to TRBD2 (7 bases). CDR1 and CDR2 from the germline V gene are SGDLS and YYNGEE. The CDR3 is 15 amino acids. The V end lost 4 bases, the J end lost 4 bases, and 16 bases lay between the germline ends. CDR3 DNA: TGTGCCAGCAGCCCGGGGGGCGGGAGACCAGATACGCAGTATTTT. As protein: CASSPGGGRPDTQYF.

J is TRBJ1-1 and V is TRBV27; no clear D. In germline, CDR1 is MNHEY, CDR2 SMNVEV (reference sequence). Between the trimmed V and J ends, which lost 5 bases and 2 bases, there was a span of 3 bases. The CDR3 sequence is 11 residues long. Here the CDR3 DNA reads TGTGCCAGCAGTACTAACACTGAAGCTTTCTTT. Translated, it gives CASSTNTEAFF.

The chain couples TRBV4-3 to TRBJ1-6; D might be TRBD1 (5 bases). Trimming cost V 0 bases and J 10 bases, with 16 bases left between them. The CDR3 extends over 16 amino acids. Germline V gene sequence: CDR1 LGHNA, CDR2 YSLEER. The CDR3 is CASSQEGQGRRSPLHF. The CDR3 coding sequence is TGCGCCAGCAGCCAAGAAGGGCAGGGCCGGAGATCACCCCTCCACTTT.

This chain uses TRBV11-3 with TRBJ2-7, with a possible D match to TRBD1 (5 bases). V lost 7 bases and J 3 bases, leaving 22 bases between the germline ends. The CDR3 is 16 amino acids. The germline V gene has CDR1 SGHNT and CDR2 YENEEA. For the CDR3, the DNA is TGTGCCAGCACCCCCGGGCCGGGCAGGGAAGTCTACGAGCAGTACTTC. Its translation is CASTPGPGREVYEQYF.

This clone appeared a single time. This chain links TRBV2 with TRBJ1-5; a weak D match, TRBD1 (5 bases). CDR3 size: 15 residues. The germline V gene encodes CDR1 SNHLY and CDR2 FYNNEI. The V gene lost 6 bases and the J gene lost 4 bases, with 16 bases spanning the gap. The CDR3 is CASSAYQGENQPQHF. The CDR3 bases are TGTGCCAGCAGCGCTTATCAGGGCGAGAATCAGCCCCAGCATTTT. Drawing the rest from reference TRBV2 and TRBJ1-5, the complete variable domain is EPEVTQTPSHQVTQMGQEVILRCVPISNHLYFYWYRQILGQKVEFLVSFYNNEISEKSEIFDDQFSVERPDGSNFTLKIRSTKLEDSAMYFCASSAYQGENQPQHFGDGTRLSIL.

The genes are TRBV11-3 and TRBJ1-2; perhaps TRBD1 as D (5 bases). CDR3 length: 12 amino acids. Trimming cost V 5 bases and J 6 bases, with 10 bases left between them. Germline CDR1 is SGHNT and CDR2 is YENEEA. CDR3 loop: CASSPRGNGYTF. The CDR3 DNA reads as TGTGCCAGCAGCCCCCGGGGGAATGGCTACACCTTC.

This clone was seen just once. CDR3 protein: CASSRLVQGLNEQFF. CDR3 in DNA: TGTGCCAGCAGCCGCTTAGTACAGGGCCTAAATGAGCAGTTCTTC. The rearrangement joins TRBV11-2 to TRBJ2-1; D may be TRBD1 (6 bases). Germline CDR1 reads SGHAT; CDR2 reads FQNNGV. V was shortened by 5 bases and J by 7 bases, with 18 bases between the two germline ends. The CDR3 sequence is 15 residues long.